Listed here is a single T cell receptor beta chain. The source of the sample is a study of blood T cell repertoires in COVID-19. In the study overall: COVID-19 samples collected from the United States, Italy and Spain covered acute and convalescent phases.

Sequencing was performed with immunoSEQ multiplex PCR; in TCRdb, only in-frame clones are kept and a portion is missing. Here the sample spans roughly 86,000 clones, around nine tenths being singletons. V lost 6 bases to trimming and J lost 4 bases, with 6 bases between them. Germline CDR1 MGHDK, CDR2 SYGVNS. The CDR3 sequence is 11 residues long. The receptor was isolated from a man in his fifties with active or convalescent COVID-19. The chain joins TRBV25-1 to TRBJ2-5; D unclear. Sequencing was performed on peripheral blood. CDR3: CASSLGETQYF. The CDR3 region has the DNA TGTGCCAGCAGCCTAGGAGAGACCCAGTACTTC.